This entry is about one T cell receptor (beta chain). Its antigen is as yet unknown. The sample is drawn from a study of early T cells in non-severe SARS-CoV-2 infection. Study-level findings and limits: Reliance on VDJdb matching favored anti-spike CD8 responses; private and CD4 specificities were missed.

The germline gives CDR1 SQVTM, CDR2 ANQGSEA. Trimming left V 5 bases short and J 5 bases short, with 12 bases between. CDR3 length: 13 amino acids. TCRdb re-called the 5' RACE reads through MiXCR, storing one row per CDR3 protein. The data hold tens of thousands of distinct CDR3 sequences, with approximately 9% observed a single time. The clonotype was recovered from an adult who was a healthcare worker with PCR-confirmed SARS-CoV-2 infection or an uninfected control (not recorded which). J is TRBJ1-4 and V is TRBV29-1; D might be TRBD1 (5 bases). Sequenced: whole blood. The CDR3 DNA is TGCAGCGTTCGCTCAGGGCCGAATGAAAAACTGTTTTTT. Its translation: CSVRSGPNEKLFF.